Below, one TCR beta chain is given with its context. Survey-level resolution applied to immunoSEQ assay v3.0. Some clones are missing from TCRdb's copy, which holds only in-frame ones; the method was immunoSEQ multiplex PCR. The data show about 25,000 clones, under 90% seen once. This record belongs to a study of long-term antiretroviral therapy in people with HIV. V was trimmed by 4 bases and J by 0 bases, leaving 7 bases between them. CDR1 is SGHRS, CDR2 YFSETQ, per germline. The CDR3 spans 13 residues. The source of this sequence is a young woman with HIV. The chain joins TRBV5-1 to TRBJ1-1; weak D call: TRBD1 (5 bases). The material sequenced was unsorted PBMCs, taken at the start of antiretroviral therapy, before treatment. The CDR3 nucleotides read TGCGCCAGCAGCCAGGGCCTGAACACTGAAGCTTTCTTT. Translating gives CASSQGLNTEAFF.